This TCR beta chain was recorded in a study of cytomegalovirus exposure and HLA in healthy donors. General study points: Later analysis identified about 18,000 TCR beta sequences associated with HLA alleles, using a false discovery rate threshold of 0.05. Beyond CMV serostatus, there was no information to go on about immune exposure. An apparent linkage of common viral pathogens to several of the most significant clusters emerged in a later analysis.

With 60 Vbeta and 13 Jbeta primers, the PCR was carried out. Original handling: In a later analysis, roughly 10 million of approximately 81 million unique beta chains occurred in at least two donors. Sequenced by immunoSEQ multiplex PCR; TCRdb stores in-frame clones only, minus some. That table furnishes V, J and clone size, whereas the DNA furnished D and trimming. In the table there are about 130,000 clones, roughly 76% of which are singletons. Points on this clone: The antigen remains unidentified.

Germline V CDR1 and CDR2: ENHRY, SYGVKD. The length of the CDR3 is 15 residues. V was clipped by 1 base and J by 0 bases, with 10 bases between them. The chain has TRBV10-3 and TRBJ2-7; no firm D call. Input material: PBMCs. This clonotype originated in a woman aged 45-60 years in good health and CMV-seronegative. CDR3 sequence reads: CAISELALTSYEQYF. CDR3 DNA sequence: TGTGCCATCAGTGAGTTAGCCCTTACCTCCTACGAGCAGTACTTC.